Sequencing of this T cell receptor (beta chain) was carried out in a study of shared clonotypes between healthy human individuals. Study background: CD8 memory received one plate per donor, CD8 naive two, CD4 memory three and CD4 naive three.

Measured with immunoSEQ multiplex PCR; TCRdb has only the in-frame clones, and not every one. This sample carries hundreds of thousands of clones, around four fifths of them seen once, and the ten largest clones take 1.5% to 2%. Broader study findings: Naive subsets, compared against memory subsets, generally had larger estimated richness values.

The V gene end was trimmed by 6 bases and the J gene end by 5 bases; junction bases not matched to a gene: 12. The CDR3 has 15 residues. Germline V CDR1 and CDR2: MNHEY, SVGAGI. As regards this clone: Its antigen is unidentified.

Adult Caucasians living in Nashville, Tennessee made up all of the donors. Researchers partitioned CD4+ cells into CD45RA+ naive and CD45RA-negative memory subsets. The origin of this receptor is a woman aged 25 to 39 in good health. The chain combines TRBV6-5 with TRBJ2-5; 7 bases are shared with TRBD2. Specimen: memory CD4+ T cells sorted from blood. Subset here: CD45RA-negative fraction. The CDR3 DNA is TGTGCCAGCAGCCCCGGACTAGTGGGGTCGGAGACCCAGTACTTC. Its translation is CASSPGLVGSETQYF.